The entry below gives a single T cell receptor (beta chain) sequence along with its context. The data originate from a study of cytotoxic CD8 clonotypes in ibrutinib-treated CLL. Germline lookup yields CDR1 SGHAT and CDR2 FQNNGV. With 4 bases clipped from V and 5 bases from J, the junction kept 6 bases outside the gene matches. The CDR3 extends over 15 amino acids. Only in-frame clones appear in the TCRdb table, and some are missing; sequencing was by immunoSEQ multiplex PCR. Here the sample spans some 200,000 clones, more than 75% being singletons. The TCR originated in a human donor with chronic lymphocytic leukemia. The source was PBMCs, collected after 12 months of ibrutinib treatment. The V call is TRBV11-2, the J call TRBJ1-4; TRBD1 matches 8 bases. The CDR3 nucleotides read TGTGCCAGCAGCTACCGGACAGGGTGGAATGAAAAACTGTTTTTT. This gives the protein CASSYRTGWNEKLFF.